Detailed here is one T cell receptor (beta chain). The antigen is undetermined. Given a far larger clone just one base away, this is likely a sequencing read error. The same CDR3 is also encoded by other DNA sequences in this sample. This sample was taken from a study of shared clonotypes between healthy human individuals. Whole-study findings and limits: Though the depth was large, rarefaction showed that sorted-subset sequencing was incomplete.

The assay was immunoSEQ multiplex PCR, and TCRdb's table has in-frame clones only and misses some. The sample consists of about 1.1 million clones, approximately 78% of them appearing once. The CDR3 sequence is 12 residues long. Germline CDR1 and CDR2: SGHNT and YYREEE (reference sequence). Trimming pared 0 bases from V and 3 bases from J, leaving 4 bases between. A split of CD4+ cells into CD45RA+ naive and CD45RA-negative memory subsets was performed. The J gene is TRBJ2-7, the V gene TRBV5-4; no reliable D call. The sequenced sample was memory CD4+ T cells from PBMCs. As for subset: CD45RA-negative fraction. This clonotype originated in a man aged 18-30 years in good health. Some clones in this sample may be carry-over from other donors' samples. CDR3 protein: CASSLDLYEQYF. CDR3 sequence (DNA): TGTGCCAGCAGCTTGGACCTCTACGAGCAGTACTTC.